A selection of T cell receptor beta chains follows, all from one sample in a study of spatial heterogeneity in lung cancer. TCRdb recomputed calls from the 5' RACE reads with MiXCR, one row per CDR3 protein. This table has about 23,000 distinct CDR3 sequences, less than 6% appearing once. Sequencing was performed on PBMCs, taken at surgery. The source of these receptors is a male donor with early-stage non-small cell lung cancer. The conserved cysteine and the conserved F or W are not part of the CDR3 here. Fields, in order: J gene, V gene, CDR3 protein.

TRBJ2-7 | TRBV7-9 | ASSQQNRVYEQY
TRBJ2-1 | TRBV7-9 | ASGDTEQF
TRBJ2-3 | TRBV12-3/TRBV12-4 | ASSLTGRGSTDTQY
TRBJ1-4 | TRBV20-1 | SAKGWGDSTNEKLF
TRBJ2-5 | TRBV10-3 | AIGGSGGSETQY
TRBJ1-2 | TRBV4-3 | ASSQERGGYGYT
TRBJ1-1 | TRBV2 | ASTGQGSGGTEAF
TRBJ1-5 | TRBV12-3/TRBV12-4 | ATSQGGGQPQH
TRBJ2-3 | TRBV7-8 | ASSLDRTATDTQY
TRBJ2-7 | TRBV2 | ASISRLGGEQY
TRBJ1-5 | TRBV5-1 | ASSLGGGRGQPQH
TRBJ2-5 | TRBV7-2 | ASRRGSLQETQY
TRBJ2-3 | TRBV7-9 | ASSHQQGVRADTQY
TRBJ1-2 | TRBV2 | ASTGQGGNYGYT
TRBJ1-1 | TRBV28 | ASSLSRAGNTEAF
TRBJ1-1 | TRBV5-1 | ASSLDQGTVEAF
TRBJ2-7 | TRBV28 | ASSIQAYEQY
TRBJ1-6 | TRBV5-1 | ASSLGESNSPLH
TRBJ2-6 | TRBV5-1 | ASSLDHSGANVLT
TRBJ1-1 | TRBV6-5 | ASSRERNTEAF
TRBJ2-5 | TRBV7-2 | ASSLPTETQY
TRBJ1-5 | TRBV19 | ASSIIENNQPQH
TRBJ2-4 | TRBV29-1 | SVERRGGLAKNIQY
TRBJ1-2 | TRBV28 | ASTGKNYGYT
TRBJ2-6 | TRBV5-1 | ASSLGQASGANVLT
TRBJ2-2 | TRBV20-1 | SARRGLNTGELF
TRBJ2-1 | TRBV20-1 | SARDRKAEQF
TRBJ1-3 | TRBV6-6 | ASTPFPGVDTIY
TRBJ2-1 | TRBV5-1 | ASSLRQGSSYNEQF
TRBJ2-7 | TRBV28 | ASSPLGTALGEQY
TRBJ1-1 | TRBV11-2 | ASSRTGGAVTNTEAF
TRBJ2-1 | TRBV6-1 | ASSEALDRGNEQF
TRBJ2-7 | TRBV23-1 | ASSQSKELDYSYEQY
TRBJ2-2 | TRBV5-8 | ASSTRDRGSGELF
TRBJ1-1 | TRBV25-1 | ASSITGDTEAF
TRBJ2-7 | TRBV7-9 | ASSPGQPPYEQY
TRBJ2-5 | TRBV7-9 | ASSFRGTETQY